This is a list of T cell receptor beta chains from one sample in a study of blood T cells in healthy people across ages. TCRdb ran MiXCR on the 5' RACE reads and lists one entry per CDR3 protein. The data show 900,000 to 950,000 distinct CDR3 sequences, roughly 28% seen once. The same sample was also studied in work on T cells of mothers and their children.

The specimen sequenced was blood. These receptors were collected from a middle-aged woman in good health. Both conserved end residues are part of each CDR3. Fields, in order: V gene, clone size, CDR3 length, J gene, D gene, CDR3 DNA, CDR3 protein. D genes are given only for firm matches. Clone sizes are given selectively: once, few, many, or a class where the clone is expanded.

v_call: TRBV27; clone_size: NA; cdr3_length: 16; j_call: TRBJ2-3; d_call: NA; cdr3_nt: TGTGCCAGCAGTTTATTAGGGCCTACTAGCACAGATACGCAGTATTTT; cdr3_aa: CASSLLGPTSTDTQYF
v_call: TRBV6-4; clone_size: many; cdr3_length: 16; j_call: TRBJ2-1; d_call: TRBD2; cdr3_nt: TGTGCCAGCAGTGACTCTAGCGGGGGGGCCTACAATGAGCAGTTCTTC; cdr3_aa: CASSDSSGGAYNEQFF
v_call: TRBV9; clone_size: many; cdr3_length: 14; j_call: TRBJ1-2; d_call: TRBD1; cdr3_nt: TGTGCCAGCAGCGAGGCAGGGGGCTACTATGGCTACACCTTC; cdr3_aa: CASSEAGGYYGYTF
v_call: TRBV24-1; clone_size: few; cdr3_length: 17; j_call: TRBJ2-3; d_call: TRBD2; cdr3_nt: TGTGCCACCAGTGATTTGTGGGGGGACTATTCCCCAGATACGCAGTATTTT; cdr3_aa: CATSDLWGDYSPDTQYF
v_call: TRBV7-2; clone_size: NA; cdr3_length: 13; j_call: TRBJ1-2; d_call: NA; cdr3_nt: TGTGCCAGCAGTCAGGCAGGGGAGGTTGGCTACACCTTC; cdr3_aa: CASSQAGEVGYTF
v_call: TRBV12-3/TRBV12-4; clone_size: NA; cdr3_length: 13; j_call: TRBJ1-1; d_call: NA; cdr3_nt: TGTGCCAGCGGGCTTGGAGGGATCACTGAAGCTTTCTTT; cdr3_aa: CASGLGGITEAFF
v_call: TRBV6-2/TRBV6-3; clone_size: NA; cdr3_length: 13; j_call: TRBJ2-7; d_call: NA; cdr3_nt: TGTGCCAGCAGCGACGACGGATCCTACGAGCAGTACTTC; cdr3_aa: CASSDDGSYEQYF
v_call: TRBV4-1; clone_size: many; cdr3_length: 14; j_call: TRBJ2-1; d_call: NA; cdr3_nt: TGCGCCAGCAGCCAAGACCTCCCCCTGGACATGCAGTTCTTC; cdr3_aa: CASSQDLPLDMQFF
v_call: TRBV20-1; clone_size: few; cdr3_length: 16; j_call: TRBJ1-5; d_call: NA; cdr3_nt: TGCAGTGCTAGAGGGGTAACACCGATTAGCAATCAGCCCCAGCATTTT; cdr3_aa: CSARGVTPISNQPQHF
v_call: TRBV7-9; clone_size: NA; cdr3_length: 13; j_call: TRBJ2-5; d_call: NA; cdr3_nt: TGTGCCAGCAGCGCGCAGGTTGGAGAGACCCAGTACTTC; cdr3_aa: CASSAQVGETQYF
v_call: TRBV7-9; clone_size: many; cdr3_length: 14; j_call: TRBJ2-7; d_call: NA; cdr3_nt: TGTGCCAGCAGCTTAGCGGGGCAGCCCTACGAGCAGTACTTC; cdr3_aa: CASSLAGQPYEQYF
v_call: TRBV6-2/TRBV6-3; clone_size: NA; cdr3_length: 16; j_call: TRBJ2-7; d_call: NA; cdr3_nt: TGTGCCAGCAGTTACCGTTCGACGACAGGCTCCTACGAGCAGTACTTC; cdr3_aa: CASSYRSTTGSYEQYF
v_call: TRBV6-5; clone_size: NA; cdr3_length: 15; j_call: TRBJ1-5; d_call: NA; cdr3_nt: TGTGCCAGCAGTTACTCAGTTAGGGGCAATCAGCCCCAGCATTTT; cdr3_aa: CASSYSVRGNQPQHF
v_call: TRBV9; clone_size: few; cdr3_length: 15; j_call: TRBJ2-3; d_call: NA; cdr3_nt: TGTGCCAGCAACACTCAGCCCCACAGCACAGATACGCAGTATTTT; cdr3_aa: CASNTQPHSTDTQYF
v_call: TRBV4-2; clone_size: NA; cdr3_length: 16; j_call: TRBJ1-2; d_call: NA; cdr3_nt: TGTGCCTGCAGCCAAGGTGGGGCCGGGGATAACTATGGCTACACCTTC; cdr3_aa: CACSQGGAGDNYGYTF
v_call: TRBV7-9; clone_size: many; cdr3_length: 16; j_call: TRBJ2-7; d_call: NA; cdr3_nt: TGTGCCAGCAGCCTGAGCCTTGGGCTGAGCTCCTACGAGCAGTACTTC; cdr3_aa: CASSLSLGLSSYEQYF
v_call: TRBV20-1; clone_size: NA; cdr3_length: 16; j_call: TRBJ2-3; d_call: NA; cdr3_nt: TGCAGTGCTAGAGATGTGGCCCACTCCAGCACAGATACGCAGTATTTT; cdr3_aa: CSARDVAHSSTDTQYF
v_call: TRBV5-1; clone_size: NA; cdr3_length: 17; j_call: TRBJ2-3; d_call: NA; cdr3_nt: TGCGCCAGCAGCCTAGCGCGAGCCCTATCTAGCACAGATACGCAGTATTTT; cdr3_aa: CASSLARALSSTDTQYF
v_call: TRBV7-9; clone_size: few; cdr3_length: 14; j_call: TRBJ1-1; d_call: NA; cdr3_nt: TGTGCCAGCAGCTTAGGTATGGGCTACACTGAAGCTTTCTTT; cdr3_aa: CASSLGMGYTEAFF
v_call: TRBV27; clone_size: few; cdr3_length: 15; j_call: TRBJ1-5; d_call: TRBD1; cdr3_nt: TGTGCCAGCAGTTTTACGGCGACAGGGAATCAGCCCCAGCATTTT; cdr3_aa: CASSFTATGNQPQHF
v_call: TRBV7-2; clone_size: NA; cdr3_length: 16; j_call: TRBJ2-1; d_call: NA; cdr3_nt: TGTGCCAGCAGCCCGGCATATCAGAACTCCTACAATGAGCAGTTCTTC; cdr3_aa: CASSPAYQNSYNEQFF
v_call: TRBV27; clone_size: NA; cdr3_length: 14; j_call: TRBJ1-2; d_call: TRBD1; cdr3_nt: TGTGCCAGCAGTCCATGGGACAGGCGATATGGCTACACCTTC; cdr3_aa: CASSPWDRRYGYTF
v_call: TRBV20-1; clone_size: NA; cdr3_length: 11; j_call: TRBJ2-3; d_call: NA; cdr3_nt: TGCAGTGCTTGGACTATTGATACGCAGTATTTT; cdr3_aa: CSAWTIDTQYF
v_call: TRBV19; clone_size: NA; cdr3_length: 17; j_call: TRBJ1-5; d_call: NA; cdr3_nt: TGTGCCAGTAGTATGGGTTGGGGGCAGGGAACTAGGGAGCCCCAGCATTTT; cdr3_aa: CASSMGWGQGTREPQHF
v_call: TRBV7-9; clone_size: few; cdr3_length: 14; j_call: TRBJ2-5; d_call: TRBD2; cdr3_nt: TGTGCCAGCAGCTTCGGGGACTATCAAGAGACCCAGTACTTC; cdr3_aa: CASSFGDYQETQYF
v_call: TRBV29-1; clone_size: many; cdr3_length: 12; j_call: TRBJ1-2; d_call: NA; cdr3_nt: TGCAGCGCTGCCCGGGACGGATCACGTTACACCTTC; cdr3_aa: CSAARDGSRYTF
v_call: TRBV7-2; clone_size: few; cdr3_length: 13; j_call: TRBJ2-3; d_call: NA; cdr3_nt: TGTGCCAGCAGCTTCGGGTCCGGGGATACGCAGTATTTT; cdr3_aa: CASSFGSGDTQYF
v_call: TRBV3-1; clone_size: few; cdr3_length: 12; j_call: TRBJ2-7; d_call: NA; cdr3_nt: TGTGCCAGCAGCCGGGGGCGTTACGAGCAGTACTTC; cdr3_aa: CASSRGRYEQYF
v_call: TRBV7-9; clone_size: once; cdr3_length: 12; j_call: TRBJ2-7; d_call: NA; cdr3_nt: TGTGTCAGCAGCTCACAGGGTAGCGAGCAGTACTTC; cdr3_aa: CVSSSQGSEQYF
v_call: TRBV28; clone_size: many; cdr3_length: 15; j_call: TRBJ1-2; d_call: TRBD1; cdr3_nt: TGTGCCAGCAGTTTATCCCGGGACAGCCACTATGGCTACACCTTC; cdr3_aa: CASSLSRDSHYGYTF
v_call: TRBV14; clone_size: NA; cdr3_length: 15; j_call: TRBJ1-5; d_call: NA; cdr3_nt: TGTGCCAGCAGCCGGACTGATTATAGCAATCAGCCCCAGCATTTT; cdr3_aa: CASSRTDYSNQPQHF
v_call: TRBV7-2; clone_size: few; cdr3_length: 15; j_call: TRBJ1-6; d_call: NA; cdr3_nt: TGTGCCAGCAGCTTAGATAGCAGGGAGAATTCACCCCTCCACTTT; cdr3_aa: CASSLDSRENSPLHF
v_call: TRBV5-5; clone_size: NA; cdr3_length: 15; j_call: TRBJ1-2; d_call: TRBD1; cdr3_nt: TGTGCCAGCAGCTTACGGGACAGAGTTGACTATGGCTACACCTTC; cdr3_aa: CASSLRDRVDYGYTF
v_call: TRBV28; clone_size: NA; cdr3_length: 16; j_call: TRBJ2-3; d_call: NA; cdr3_nt: TGTGCCAGCAGTTTCTACATACATCGCAGCACAGATACGCAGTATTTT; cdr3_aa: CASSFYIHRSTDTQYF
v_call: TRBV28; clone_size: many; cdr3_length: 11; j_call: TRBJ2-7; d_call: NA; cdr3_nt: TGTGCCAGCAGCTTAGCCTACGAGCAGTACTTC; cdr3_aa: CASSLAYEQYF
v_call: TRBV29-1; clone_size: NA; cdr3_length: 16; j_call: TRBJ2-7; d_call: TRBD2; cdr3_nt: TGCAGCGTTGTACCGGGACTAGCGTCCCCTCACAATGAGCAGTACTTC; cdr3_aa: CSVVPGLASPHNEQYF
v_call: TRBV2; clone_size: few; cdr3_length: 14; j_call: TRBJ2-5; d_call: NA; cdr3_nt: TGTGCCAGCAGTGAAATGGGTGCACAAGAGACCCAGTACTTC; cdr3_aa: CASSEMGAQETQYF
v_call: TRBV6-5; clone_size: many; cdr3_length: 13; j_call: TRBJ2-7; d_call: NA; cdr3_nt: TGTGCCAGCAGTTACTCATCACAGGCTGAGCAGTACTTC; cdr3_aa: CASSYSSQAEQYF
v_call: TRBV24-1; clone_size: NA; cdr3_length: 14; j_call: TRBJ2-5; d_call: NA; cdr3_nt: TGTGCCACCAGTGAGGGCAGGGAAAGGGAGACCCAGTACTTC; cdr3_aa: CATSEGRERETQYF
v_call: TRBV27; clone_size: NA; cdr3_length: 16; j_call: TRBJ1-5; d_call: NA; cdr3_nt: TGTGCCAGCACCATTAGGGAACGGGGTGGCAATCAGCCCCAGCATTTT; cdr3_aa: CASTIRERGGNQPQHF
v_call: TRBV18; clone_size: NA; cdr3_length: 16; j_call: TRBJ1-5; d_call: TRBD1; cdr3_nt: TGTGCCAGCTCACCGGGTAGCAGGGGGCAATGGCAGCCCCAGCATTTT; cdr3_aa: CASSPGSRGQWQPQHF
v_call: TRBV11-3; clone_size: NA; cdr3_length: 15; j_call: TRBJ2-5; d_call: NA; cdr3_nt: TGTGCCAGCAGCGGCGGAGGGGGCTTGGTAGAGACCCAGTACTTC; cdr3_aa: CASSGGGGLVETQYF
v_call: TRBV7-8; clone_size: many; cdr3_length: 16; j_call: TRBJ1-2; d_call: TRBD1; cdr3_nt: TGTGCCAGCAGCTTAGCTCTTGGGACAGACAACTATGGCTACACCTTC; cdr3_aa: CASSLALGTDNYGYTF
v_call: TRBV5-4; clone_size: few; cdr3_length: 14; j_call: TRBJ2-5; d_call: NA; cdr3_nt: TGTGCCAGCAGCTTAGACGGGCCCCAAGAGACCCAGTACTTC; cdr3_aa: CASSLDGPQETQYF
v_call: TRBV9; clone_size: many; cdr3_length: 15; j_call: TRBJ2-6; d_call: NA; cdr3_nt: TGTGCCAGCAGCGTATCACACTCTGGGGCCAACGTCCTGACTTTC; cdr3_aa: CASSVSHSGANVLTF
v_call: TRBV5-1; clone_size: NA; cdr3_length: 15; j_call: TRBJ1-2; d_call: TRBD1; cdr3_nt: TGCGCCAGCAGCTTGGAGGGAGGGGGCCCTCGTGGCTACACCTTC; cdr3_aa: CASSLEGGGPRGYTF
v_call: TRBV10-3; clone_size: many; cdr3_length: 14; j_call: TRBJ2-5; d_call: TRBD2; cdr3_nt: TGTGCCATCAGTGGGACTAGCTACCAAGAGACCCAGTACTTC; cdr3_aa: CAISGTSYQETQYF
v_call: TRBV9; clone_size: few; cdr3_length: 15; j_call: TRBJ2-7; d_call: TRBD1; cdr3_nt: TGTGCCAGCAGCGTAGACGACAGGGGGATATACGAGCAGTACTTC; cdr3_aa: CASSVDDRGIYEQYF
v_call: TRBV9; clone_size: NA; cdr3_length: 13; j_call: TRBJ2-5; d_call: NA; cdr3_nt: TGTGCCAGCAGCGTAAAGGCCCAAGAGACCCAGTACTTC; cdr3_aa: CASSVKAQETQYF
v_call: TRBV9; clone_size: few; cdr3_length: 15; j_call: TRBJ1-1; d_call: NA; cdr3_nt: TGTGCCAGCAGCGTAGACAGGGCGGGGTACACTGAAGCTTTCTTT; cdr3_aa: CASSVDRAGYTEAFF
v_call: TRBV3-1; clone_size: NA; cdr3_length: 15; j_call: TRBJ2-7; d_call: NA; cdr3_nt: TGTGCCAGCAGCCCCGCGAGGAGGGAGTACAATGAGCAGTACTTC; cdr3_aa: CASSPARREYNEQYF
v_call: TRBV7-2; clone_size: NA; cdr3_length: 13; j_call: TRBJ1-2; d_call: NA; cdr3_nt: TGTGCCAGCACGCAGGACGGCCACTATGGCTACACCTTC; cdr3_aa: CASTQDGHYGYTF
v_call: TRBV28; clone_size: NA; cdr3_length: 12; j_call: TRBJ1-1; d_call: NA; cdr3_nt: TGTGCCAGCAGTTTATCGAAAGATGAAGCTTTCTTT; cdr3_aa: CASSLSKDEAFF
v_call: TRBV6-5; clone_size: NA; cdr3_length: 14; j_call: TRBJ1-2; d_call: NA; cdr3_nt: TGTGCCAGCAGTTACTCCACAGACAGGAATGGCTACACCTTC; cdr3_aa: CASSYSTDRNGYTF
v_call: TRBV12-3/TRBV12-4; clone_size: few; cdr3_length: 14; j_call: TRBJ1-5; d_call: TRBD1; cdr3_nt: TGTGCCAGCAGGTCTGGACAGGGAAATCAGCCCCAGCATTTT; cdr3_aa: CASRSGQGNQPQHF
v_call: TRBV20-1; clone_size: NA; cdr3_length: 13; j_call: TRBJ2-7; d_call: NA; cdr3_nt: TGCAGTGCTAGAGATAGGGAGCGCTACGAGCAGTACTTC; cdr3_aa: CSARDRERYEQYF
v_call: TRBV6-2/TRBV6-3; clone_size: NA; cdr3_length: 15; j_call: TRBJ1-5; d_call: NA; cdr3_nt: TGTGCCAGCAGTTACTCGCCCAGGGGTAGTCAGCCCCAGCATTTT; cdr3_aa: CASSYSPRGSQPQHF